This TCR beta chain was sequenced during a study of T cell changes during pregnancy in multiple sclerosis. The protocol was immunoSEQ multiplex PCR, while the TCRdb copy is restricted to in-frame clones and leaves out a portion. The data contain about 24,000 clones, 86% of them singletons. The CDR3 consists of 15 residues. Germline-derived CDR1 and CDR2 are SGHVS and FNYEAQ. V lost 1 base to trimming and J lost 1 base; unmatched junction nucleotides: 4. The chain has TRBV7-6 and TRBJ2-7; 7 nucleotides align to TRBD1. Sequenced material: CD8+ T cells from peripheral blood mononuclear cells, taken in the first trimester of pregnancy. This sequence was found in a female donor in good health, enrolled as a control in a pregnancy study. CDR3: CASSLDRGLSYEQYF. CDR3 nucleotide sequence: TGTGCCAGCAGCTTAGACAGGGGATTATCCTACGAGCAGTACTTC.